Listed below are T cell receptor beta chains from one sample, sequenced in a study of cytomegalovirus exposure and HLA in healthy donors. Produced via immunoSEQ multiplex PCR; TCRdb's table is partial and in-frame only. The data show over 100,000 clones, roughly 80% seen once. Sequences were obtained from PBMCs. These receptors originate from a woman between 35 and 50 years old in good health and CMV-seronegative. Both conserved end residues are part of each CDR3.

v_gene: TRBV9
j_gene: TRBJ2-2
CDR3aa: CASSVRTGLNTGELFF

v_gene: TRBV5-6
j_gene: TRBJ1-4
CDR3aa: CASSSRQGWEKLFF

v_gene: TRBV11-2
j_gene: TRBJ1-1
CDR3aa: CASSLTQSNTEAFF

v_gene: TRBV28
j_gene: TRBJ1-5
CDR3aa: CATLGDLGNQPQHF

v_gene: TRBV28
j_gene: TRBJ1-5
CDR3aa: CASYHRVNQPQHF

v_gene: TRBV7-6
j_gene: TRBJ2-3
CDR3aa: CASSLSEQGADTQYF

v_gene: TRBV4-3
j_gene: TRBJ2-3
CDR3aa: CASSQDGNTDTQYF

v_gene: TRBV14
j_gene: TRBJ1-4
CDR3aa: CASSQGQGAEKLFF

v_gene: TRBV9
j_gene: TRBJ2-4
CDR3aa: CASSGGGQKKNIQYF

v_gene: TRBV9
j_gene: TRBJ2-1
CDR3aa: CASSDSGDSYNEQFF

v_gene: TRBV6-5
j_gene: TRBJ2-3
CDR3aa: CASSYFLAGTPDTQYF

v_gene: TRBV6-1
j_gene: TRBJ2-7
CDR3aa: CASSEAPSTGGLSYEQYF

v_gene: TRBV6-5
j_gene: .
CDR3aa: CASSSLAGFYEQYF

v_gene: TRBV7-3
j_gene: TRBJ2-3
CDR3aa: CASSLIRGGTDTQYF

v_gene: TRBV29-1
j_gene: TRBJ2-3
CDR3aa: CSVDAGTTADTQYF

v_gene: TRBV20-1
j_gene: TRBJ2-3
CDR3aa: CSGKQGDTQYF

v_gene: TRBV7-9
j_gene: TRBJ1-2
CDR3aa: CASSPWTWANYGYTF

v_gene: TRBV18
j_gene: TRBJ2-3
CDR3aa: CASSPRGQGEAF

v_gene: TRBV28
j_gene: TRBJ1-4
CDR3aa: CASGTGTGNEKLFF

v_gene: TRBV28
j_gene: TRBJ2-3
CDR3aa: CASSVRQGSLMDTQYF

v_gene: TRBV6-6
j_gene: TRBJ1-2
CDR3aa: CASSYSRDSGYTF

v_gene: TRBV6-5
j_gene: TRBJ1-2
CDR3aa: CASSPTGDYGYTF

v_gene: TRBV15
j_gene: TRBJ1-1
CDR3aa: CATSRYRSKMNTEAFF

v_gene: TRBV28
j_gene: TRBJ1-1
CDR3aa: CASSLIAVEAFF

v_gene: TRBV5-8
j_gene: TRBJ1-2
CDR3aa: CASSPREGANYGYTF

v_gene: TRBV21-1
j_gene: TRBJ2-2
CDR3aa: CASSKVVGGRGAGELFF

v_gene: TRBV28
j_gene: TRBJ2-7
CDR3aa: CASSFFGQGYEQYF

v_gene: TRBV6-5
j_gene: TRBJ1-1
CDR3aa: CASSYDREANEAFF

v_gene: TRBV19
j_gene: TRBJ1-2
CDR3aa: CASSFSQTYGYTF

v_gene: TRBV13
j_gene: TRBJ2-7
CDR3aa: CASSLVIDGQYEQYF

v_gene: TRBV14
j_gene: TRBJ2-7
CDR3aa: CASSQLLADSYEQYF

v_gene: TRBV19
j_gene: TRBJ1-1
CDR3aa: CASSIDLMLGTEAFF

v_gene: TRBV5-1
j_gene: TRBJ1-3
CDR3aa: CASSSDTNSGNTIYF

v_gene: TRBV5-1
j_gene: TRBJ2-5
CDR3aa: CASSLPSSGDLNQETQYF

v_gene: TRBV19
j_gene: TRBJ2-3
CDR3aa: CASSPGQGFTDTQYF

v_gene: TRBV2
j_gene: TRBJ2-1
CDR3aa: CASSEARNEQFF

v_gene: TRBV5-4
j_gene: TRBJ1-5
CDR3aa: CASSLGGQGVGQPQHF

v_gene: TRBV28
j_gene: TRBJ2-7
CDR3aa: CASSSLEDSVLKFSYEQYF

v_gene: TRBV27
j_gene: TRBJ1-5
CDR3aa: CASTSGRPNQPQHF

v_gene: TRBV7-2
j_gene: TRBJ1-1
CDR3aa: CASSLERPRNTEAFF

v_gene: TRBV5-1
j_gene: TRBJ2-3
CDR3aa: CASTQAYTDTQYF

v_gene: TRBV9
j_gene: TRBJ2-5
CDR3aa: CASSGSGSYGETQYF

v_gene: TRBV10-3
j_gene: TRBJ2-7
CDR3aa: CAIRLSGSYEQYF

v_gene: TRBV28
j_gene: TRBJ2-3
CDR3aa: CASSLGGASAHTDTQYF

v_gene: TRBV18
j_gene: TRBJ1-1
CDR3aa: CASSPPQGKEAFF

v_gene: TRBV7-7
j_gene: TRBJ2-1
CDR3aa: CASSAGRQVSLGEQFF

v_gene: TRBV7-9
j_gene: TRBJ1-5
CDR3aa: CASSSPGTGVQPQHF

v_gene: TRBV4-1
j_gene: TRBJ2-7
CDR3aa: CASSLGLAGAYEQYF

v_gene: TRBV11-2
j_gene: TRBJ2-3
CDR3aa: CASSFTRLDSTGDTQYF

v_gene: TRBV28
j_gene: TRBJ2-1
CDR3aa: CASKLGGSYNEQFF

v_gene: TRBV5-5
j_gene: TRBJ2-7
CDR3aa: CASSSGVLGEQYF

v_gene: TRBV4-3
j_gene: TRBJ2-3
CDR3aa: CASSLRDGTDTQYF

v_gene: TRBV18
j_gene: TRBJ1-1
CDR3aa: CASSQSYTEAFF